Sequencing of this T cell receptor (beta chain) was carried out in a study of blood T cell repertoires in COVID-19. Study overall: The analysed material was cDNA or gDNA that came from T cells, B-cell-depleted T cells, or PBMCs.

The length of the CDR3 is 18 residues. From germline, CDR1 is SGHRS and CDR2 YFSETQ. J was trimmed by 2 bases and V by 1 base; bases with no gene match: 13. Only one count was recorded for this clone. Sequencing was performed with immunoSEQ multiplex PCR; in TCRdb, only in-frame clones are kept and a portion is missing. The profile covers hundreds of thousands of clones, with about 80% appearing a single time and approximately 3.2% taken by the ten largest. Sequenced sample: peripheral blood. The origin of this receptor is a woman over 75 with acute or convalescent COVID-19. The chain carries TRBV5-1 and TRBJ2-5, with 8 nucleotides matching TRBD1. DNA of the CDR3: TGCGCCAGCAGCTTGCCCAGTACCTCAGGGGGCCATCAAGAGACCCAGTACTTC. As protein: CASSLPSTSGGHQETQYF. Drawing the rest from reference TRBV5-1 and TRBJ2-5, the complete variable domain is KAGVTQTPRYLIKTRGQQVTLSCSPISGHRSVSWYQQTPGQGLQFLFEYFSETQRNKGNFPGRFSGRQFSNSRSEMNVSTLELGDSALYLCASSLPSTSGGHQETQYFGPGTRLLVL.